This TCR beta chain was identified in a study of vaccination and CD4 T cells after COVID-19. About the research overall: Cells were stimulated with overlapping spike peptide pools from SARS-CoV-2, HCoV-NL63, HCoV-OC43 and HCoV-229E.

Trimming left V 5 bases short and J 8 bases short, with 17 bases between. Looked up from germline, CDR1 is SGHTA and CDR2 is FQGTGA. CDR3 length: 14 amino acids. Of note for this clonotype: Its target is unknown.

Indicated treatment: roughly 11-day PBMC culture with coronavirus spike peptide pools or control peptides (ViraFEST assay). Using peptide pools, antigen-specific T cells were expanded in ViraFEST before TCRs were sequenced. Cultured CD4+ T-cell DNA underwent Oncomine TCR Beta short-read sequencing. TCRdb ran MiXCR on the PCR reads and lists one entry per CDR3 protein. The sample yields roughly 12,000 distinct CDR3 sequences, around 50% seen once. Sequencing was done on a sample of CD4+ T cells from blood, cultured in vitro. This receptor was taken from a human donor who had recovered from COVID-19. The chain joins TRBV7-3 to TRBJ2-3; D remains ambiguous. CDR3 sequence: CASSDPRAPGTQYF. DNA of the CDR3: TGTGCCAGCAGCGACCCCCGTGCCCCGGGTACGCAGTATTTT.